This T cell receptor (beta chain) was found in a study of T-cell reconstitution after alpha-beta-depleted transplantation in children. General study points: Newly made T cells mostly supplied T-cell counts and diversity one year after transplant. At day 60, the high TCRbeta diversity found in some patients originated from recipient T cells and thymic progenitors that had survived. The origin of alpha-beta T cells about two months after transplant was reportedly several hundred expanded graft clones.

The library targeted TCRbeta and was prepared with unique molecular identifiers. TCRdb recomputed calls from the PCR reads with MiXCR, one row per CDR3 protein. This table holds approximately 980,000 distinct CDR3 sequences, about 29% found once. Points on this clonotype: Its antigen is unidentified.

The CDR3 runs 15 residues. Trimming took off 0 bases at V and 8 bases at J, with 15 bases between the two ends. In germline, CDR1 is MGHRA, CDR2 YSYEKL. The receptor was isolated from a boy under three years old who had a stem cell transplant for SCID, so the T cells may come from the graft donor. The V gene is TRBV4-1, the J gene TRBJ2-3; the D call may be TRBD1 or TRBD2 (5 bases each). The material sequenced was PBMCs, mostly from graft donor cells, taken 360 days after TCRalphabeta/CD19-depleted stem cell transplant. CDR3 sequence: CASSQDSGTAGTQYF. In nucleotides, the CDR3 is TGCGCCAGCAGCCAAGATAGTGGGACCGCTGGTACGCAGTATTTT.